This T cell receptor beta chain was profiled in a study of shared T cell receptors in the human thymus. This clone appeared a single time. V was cut by 3 bases and J by 4 bases, with 18 bases left in between. This CDR3 spans 16 amino acids. The germline gives CDR1 SNHLY, CDR2 FYNNEI. TCRdb's table, derived via immunoSEQ multiplex PCR, lists solely in-frame clones and lacks some. The data hold hundreds of thousands of clones, with 87% observed a single time. Another study also made use of these data, one on human thymus T cells.

This sequence joins TRBV2 and TRBJ1-2; no definite D call. Sequencing was done on a sample of thymocytes. The clonotype comes from a boy less than two years old with a congenital heart defect. The CDR3 DNA reads as TGTGCCAGCAGTGAGACTCCGTCGGGAGTGGGCTATGGCTACACCTTC. It encodes CASSETPSGVGYGYTF.